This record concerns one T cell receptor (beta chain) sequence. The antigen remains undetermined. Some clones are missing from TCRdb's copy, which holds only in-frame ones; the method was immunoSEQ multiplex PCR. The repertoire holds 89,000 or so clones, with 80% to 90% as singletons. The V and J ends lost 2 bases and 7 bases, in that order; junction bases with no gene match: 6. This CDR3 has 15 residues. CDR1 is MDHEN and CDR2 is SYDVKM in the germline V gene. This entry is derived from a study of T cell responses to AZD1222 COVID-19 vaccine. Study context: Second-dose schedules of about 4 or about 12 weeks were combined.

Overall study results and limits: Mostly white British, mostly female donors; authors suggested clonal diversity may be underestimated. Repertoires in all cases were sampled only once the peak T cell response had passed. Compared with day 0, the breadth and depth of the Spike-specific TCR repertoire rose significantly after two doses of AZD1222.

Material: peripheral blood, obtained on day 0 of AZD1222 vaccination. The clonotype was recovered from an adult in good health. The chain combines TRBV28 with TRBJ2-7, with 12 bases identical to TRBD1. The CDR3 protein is CASSLPGTGGKEQYF. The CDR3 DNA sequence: TGTGCCAGCAGTTTACCCGGGACAGGGGGCAAAGAGCAGTACTTC.